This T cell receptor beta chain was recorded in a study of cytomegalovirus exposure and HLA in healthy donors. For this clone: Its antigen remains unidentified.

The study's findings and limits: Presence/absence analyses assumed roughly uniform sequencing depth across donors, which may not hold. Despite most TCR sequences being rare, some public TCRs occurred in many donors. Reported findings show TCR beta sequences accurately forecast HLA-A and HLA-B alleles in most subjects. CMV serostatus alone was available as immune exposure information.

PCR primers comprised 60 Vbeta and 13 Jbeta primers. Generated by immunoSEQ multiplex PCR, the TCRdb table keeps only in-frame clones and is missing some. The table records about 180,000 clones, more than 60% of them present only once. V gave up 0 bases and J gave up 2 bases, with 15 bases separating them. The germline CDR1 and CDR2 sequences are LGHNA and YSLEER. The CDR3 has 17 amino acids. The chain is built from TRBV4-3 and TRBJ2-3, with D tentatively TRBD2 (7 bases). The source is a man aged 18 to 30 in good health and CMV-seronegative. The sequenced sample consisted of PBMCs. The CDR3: CASSQDGGAGFTDTQYF. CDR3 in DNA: TGCGCCAGCAGCCAAGATGGGGGGGCGGGGTTCACAGATACGCAGTATTTT.